The text below deals with one T cell receptor beta chain. The data were taken from a study of blood T cell repertoires in COVID-19. From germline, CDR1 is LGHNA and CDR2 YNFKEQ. V was shortened by 1 base and J by 1 base, with 13 bases between the two germline ends. The CDR3 loop spans 16 amino acids. In assigning cohorts, the study relied on participant-reported clinical history. Only in-frame clones appear in the TCRdb table, and some are missing; sequencing was by immunoSEQ multiplex PCR. The repertoire has about 250,000 clones, about 87% of them found once; the top ten carry under 3.5%. The chain employs TRBV4-2 and TRBJ1-1, with D possibly being TRBD1 (6 bases). This clonotype was sampled from a woman in her 50s who had recovered from COVID-19. The sequencing input was PBMCs or T cells enriched from blood (not recorded which). In DNA form, the CDR3 reads TGTGCCAGCAGCCAAGTCGCAGGGGCCGGGAACACTGAAGCTTTCTTT. The encoded protein is CASSQVAGAGNTEAFF.